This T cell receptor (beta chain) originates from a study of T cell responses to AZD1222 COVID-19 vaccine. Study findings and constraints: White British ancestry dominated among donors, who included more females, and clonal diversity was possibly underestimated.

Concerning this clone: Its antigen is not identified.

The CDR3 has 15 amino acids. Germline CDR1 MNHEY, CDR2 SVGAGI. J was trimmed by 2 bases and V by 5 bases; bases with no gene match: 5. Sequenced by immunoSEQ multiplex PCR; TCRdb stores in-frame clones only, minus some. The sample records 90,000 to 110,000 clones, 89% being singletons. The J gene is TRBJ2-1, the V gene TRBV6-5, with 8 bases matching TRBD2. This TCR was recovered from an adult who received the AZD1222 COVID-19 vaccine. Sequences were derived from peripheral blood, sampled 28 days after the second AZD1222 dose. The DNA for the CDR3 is TGTGCCAGCAGTCCTACGGGAGGGCCCTACAATGAGCAGTTCTTC. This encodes CASSPTGGPYNEQFF.